This paragraph covers one T cell receptor beta chain sequence. Which antigen it targets is not known. Per-nucleotide qualities are absent, and no much larger clonotype sits a single base away. The sample's treatment or condition label, in plain terms: high-dose cyclophosphamide on days +3 and +4 as single-agent GVHD prophylaxis. Patients in the PTCy group got busulfan and fludarabine conditioning, a marrow graft from a related or unrelated donor, and cyclophosphamide on days +3 and +4. The PTCy-treated patients were enrolled in a prospective multi-institutional clinical trial. Peripheral blood and bone marrow mononuclear cells were isolated by Ficoll-Hypaque density centrifugation and cryopreserved. CD4+ and CD8+ T cells, including naive and memory subsets, were sorted by FACS using a FACSAria II. Genomic DNA was used for TRB sequencing, which was performed with the immunoSEQ assay at survey resolution or with the hsTCRB kit. Per the authors' processing: The immunoSEQ software handled the initial read processing, while the LymphoSeq R package was used for the repertoire analyses. Clonality was computed as 1 minus normalized Shannon entropy; Gini coefficient was also calculated for each TRB dataset. Phenotypes of unsorted samples were inferred by mapping TRB sequences from sorted subsets of the recipient or donor onto unsorted samples of the same recipient. The clones in this table, taken by TCRdb from immuneACCESS, are in-frame only. Not every clone is retained; where verified, under half of the shortfall comes from an unresolved V gene, and the cause of the rest is unknown. V and J calls and clone size are those listed in that table; D and trimming were worked out from the DNA. In this sample the table shows 8,500 to 13,000 clones, about 89% of which occur a single time. The top ten constitute 25% to 35% of the sample.

These data originate in a study of T cells after posttransplantation cyclophosphamide (dated by TCRdb to the mid-2010s). Background on the whole study: Using TRB sequencing, the study followed how the T cell repertoire reconstituted after myeloablative bone marrow transplantation in which posttransplantation cyclophosphamide served as GVHD prophylaxis. Antigen receptor sequencing was done on samples from a few dozen PTCy-treated patients and from under 20 related bone marrow donors of those patients. Blood from all 35 or so PTCy patients who had 1-year posttransplant specimens underwent TRB sequencing. TRB sequencing was also done on up to roughly 3 additional blood samples from 2 to 5.2 years after transplant in 3 patients, and on pretransplant blood from 4 patients. TRA and TRB clonality were tightly correlated in several samples, so subsequent TCR analyses focused on TRB only. Public TRB sequences were searched against a database of over 3,500 sequences associated with responses to pathogens, tumor antigens, self-antigens and alloantigens.

General findings and caveats noted by the study authors: At 1-2 months, donor-recipient similarity was low but rose over the first year, and the later blood repertoires were often dominated by donor CD8+ memory clones. The TRB repertoires of T cells infiltrating skin or GI tract showed only limited overlap with the TRB repertoires of T cells in blood. Across the 35 to 55 patients, TRB clonality was highly associated with recipient CMV seropositivity and CMV reactivation, and diversity with PTCy was similar to that in the CNI/methotrexate controls.

Sequenced here: CD4+ T cells sorted from PBMCs, sampled after allogeneic stem cell transplant with posttransplant cyclophosphamide. The sequence was obtained from a male patient aged 30 to 40 who received an allogeneic stem cell transplant from a related donor, was CMV-positive, and had acute GVHD only. After a transplant, not all T cells may be the patient's own; some may come from the graft donor.

CDR3 region: CASKSELNYGYTF. In nucleotide form, the sequence is TGTGCCAGCAAGTCAGAACTAAACTATGGCTACACCTTC. The rearranged segments are TRBV7-9 and TRBJ1-2, with no confidently assigned D gene. From the germline V gene (reference sequence), CDR1 is SEHNR and CDR2 is FQNEAQ. Trimming removed 7 bases from V and 2 bases from J, leaving 11 bases between the germline ends. The CDR3 covers 13 residues, taking in both the cysteine and the phenylalanine. Kept here is only the CDR3 DNA, which spans 39 bases and is read in frame from base 1.